This entry is about one T cell receptor beta chain. Its cognate antigen has yet to be identified. The input lacks base qualities; no much larger clone sits a single base away. This sample was included in a study of blood T cell repertoires in COVID-19 (dated by TCRdb to 2019 to 2021). General notes on the study: Collaborator samples came from the United States, Italy and Spain and covered acute and convalescent phases of COVID-19. The prospective study material was composed of cDNA or gDNA derived from T cells, B-cell-depleted T cells, or PBMCs. The dataset comprised deeply sampled blood TCRbeta repertoires from subjects exposed to, actively infected with, or recovered from COVID-19. The repertoires were made available in a free public database intended to serve as a resource for research on the immune response to SARS-CoV-2. Samples came from the ongoing ImmuneRACE study (first 160 participants) plus 1,254 subjects from 6 global collaborators. Sample metadata almost always included a de-identified subject ID, COVID-19 status, age in years and sex. Where available, HLA class I and class II types were taken from metadata supplied by the sample provider and were not determined by assay-based typing. Results the study describes overall, beyond this receptor: The quantity of clinical and demographic metadata differed by source and by participant and was supplied without curation.

The collaborating institutions used their own protocols to collect whole blood in K2EDTA tubes. For TCRbeta analysis, collaborators shipped samples in one of three forms: frozen whole blood, isolated PBMCs, or DNA extracted from either of those sample types. TCRbeta CDR3 regions were amplified from genomic DNA by means of the immunoSEQ Assay, a bias-controlled multiplex PCR. Per the source publication's procedure: Within the assay, amplification of reference gene primers was used to estimate how many nucleated cells each sample contained. To quantify the absolute abundance of each unique TCRbeta CDR3 rearrangement, sequence reads were collapsed and filtered. Productive Simpson clonality was computed per sample as the square root of Simpson's diversity index over productive rearrangements. This immuneACCESS table, as held by TCRdb, lists in-frame sequences with V and J called but not all clones. Of the missing ones, under half trace to an unresolved V gene in checked studies; the others have no known cause. V and J calls and clone size come straight from that table; D and trimming were deduced from the DNA. Recorded for this sample are over 150,000 clones; around 90% of them occurred a single time. The ten largest clones capture about 2% of the sample.

The CDR1 and CDR2 encoded by the germline V gene (reference sequence) are LNHDA and SQIVND. The CDR3, from cysteine to phenylalanine, totals 14 residues. Kept here is only the CDR3 DNA, which spans 42 bases and is read in frame from base 1. After removal of 8 bases from V and 4 bases from J, the junction retains 5 bases not matched to a gene. The sequence derives from a man aged 18 to 29 with acute or convalescent COVID-19. Sequencing was carried out using peripheral blood. The rearrangement combines TRBV19 with TRBJ1-6; TRBD1 fits 7 bases in the junction. The encoded CDR3 is CASSDRVYNSPLHF. The nucleotide sequence reads TGTGCCAGTTCCGACAGGGTATATAATTCACCCCTCCACTTT.